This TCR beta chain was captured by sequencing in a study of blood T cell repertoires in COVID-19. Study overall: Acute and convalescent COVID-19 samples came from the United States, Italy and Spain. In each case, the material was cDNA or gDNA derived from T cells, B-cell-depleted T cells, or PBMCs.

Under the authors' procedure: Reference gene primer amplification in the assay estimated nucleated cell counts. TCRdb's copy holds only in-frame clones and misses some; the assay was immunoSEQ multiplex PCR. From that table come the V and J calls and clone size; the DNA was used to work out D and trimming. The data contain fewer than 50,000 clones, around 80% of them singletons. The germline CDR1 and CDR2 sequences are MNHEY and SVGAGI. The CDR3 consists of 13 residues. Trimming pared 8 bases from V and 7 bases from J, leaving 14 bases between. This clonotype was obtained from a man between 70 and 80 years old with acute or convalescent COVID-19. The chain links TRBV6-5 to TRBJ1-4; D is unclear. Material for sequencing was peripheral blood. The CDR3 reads CASGLTKGEKLFF. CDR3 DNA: TGTGCCAGCGGACTAACTAAGGGTGAAAAACTGTTTTTT.